The following is a T cell receptor beta chain sequence with its context. In the source study's methods: Amplification of reference gene primers was used by the study to estimate nucleated cell counts. Here immunoSEQ multiplex PCR was the method, and the copy in TCRdb shows in-frame clones only, minus some. That table supplies the V and J calls and clone size; D and trimming were determined from the DNA. The sample carries about 55,000 clones, around four fifths recorded once. These data originate in a study of blood T cell repertoires in COVID-19. Across the study: Material from acute and convalescent COVID-19 was sourced from the United States, Italy and Spain. Sources were T cells, B-cell-depleted T cells, or PBMCs; the material itself was cDNA or gDNA.

The CDR3 totals 18 residues. Trimming cost V 5 bases and J 2 bases; bases outside gene matches: 16. Germline V gene data show CDR1 as GTSNPN and CDR2 as SVGIG (reference sequence). Material: peripheral blood. The sequence came from a woman in her fifties or sixties with acute or convalescent COVID-19. The chain has TRBV30 and TRBJ1-2; 11 positions agree with TRBD1. This chain's CDR3 is CAWGRDRQGTGGNYGYTF. For the CDR3, the DNA is TGTGCCTGGGGCCGGGACCGACAAGGGACAGGGGGGAACTATGGCTACACCTTC. Looking up the rest from reference TRBV30 and TRBJ1-2 gives the full variable domain: SQTIHQWPATLVQPVGSPLSLECTVEGTSNPNLYWYRQAAGRGLQLLFYSVGIGQISSEVPQNLSASRPQDRQFILSSKKLLLSDSGFYLCAWGRDRQGTGGNYGYTFGSGTRLTVV.